Each of the 10 T cell receptor beta chains below was sequenced from the same sample in a study of blood T cell repertoires in COVID-19. Libraries were prepared by immunoSEQ multiplex PCR; TCRdb keeps only in-frame clonotypes and omits some of them. In the table there are about 260,000 clones, around 86% of which are singletons. The sample consisted of peripheral blood. These receptors were obtained from a man aged 40-55 years who had recovered from COVID-19.

In its sample, this clone was seen once. V usage is TRBV3-1 (or the pseudogene TRBV3-2) and J usage is TRBJ2-1, with 7 bases lining up with TRBD2. Germline V gives CDR1 LGHDT, CDR2 YNNKEL (reference sequence). The CDR3 is made up of 15 amino acids. Unmatched junction bases numbered 12, after V lost 5 bases and J lost 8 bases. Here the CDR3 DNA reads TGTGCCAGCAGCTCCCGGGACTATACTTCGGATGAGCAGTTCTTC. It encodes CASSSRDYTSDEQFF.

This clone was observed a single time. The chain employs TRBV15 and TRBJ2-1, with a possible D match to TRBD2 (5 bases). This CDR3 is built from 14 residues. V was cut by 5 bases and J by 3 bases, with 11 bases left in between. CDR1 and CDR2 from the germline V gene are LNHNV and YYDKDF (reference sequence). The CDR3 region has the DNA TGTGCCACCAGCCGAGCGGCGGACTACAATGAGCAGTTCTTC. It encodes CATSRAADYNEQFF.

This clone was seen a few times. Here the CDR3 DNA reads TGCGCCAGCAGCCCCCCTAGCGGGAGTAGGTACGAGCAGTACTTC. Amino acid sequence: CASSPPSGSRYEQYF. J is TRBJ2-7 and V is TRBV5-1; 10 nucleotides agree with TRBD2. The germline CDR1 and CDR2 sequences are SGHRS and YFSETQ. The CDR3 loop spans 15 amino acids. J lost 4 bases, V lost 4 bases, and 8 bases had no gene match.

CDR3: CATGTGGNTIYF. Here the CDR3 DNA reads TGTGCCACGGGGACAGGGGGAAACACCATATATTTT. J is TRBJ1-3 and V is TRBV6-5, with 9 bases aligning to TRBD1. The CDR3 is 12 residues long. Per germline, CDR1 MNHEY and CDR2 SVGAGI. The ends lost 10 bases at V and 4 bases at J; junction bases unmatched: 2.

A single count supports this clone. The chain carries TRBV6-8 and TRBJ1-1, with D uncertain. The CDR3 is 15 amino acids. Per the germline V gene, CDR1 is MNHGY and CDR2 is SAAAGT. Trimming left V 7 bases short and J 4 bases short, with 19 bases between. CDR3 sequence: CASTARVIEVTEAFF. The CDR3 DNA sequence: TGTGCCAGCACCGCCCGAGTTATCGAGGTCACTGAAGCTTTCTTT.

J is TRBJ1-2 and V is TRBV12-5, with 7 bases lining up with TRBD1. Germline trimming cut 6 bases from V and 8 bases from J; bases unmatched to any gene: 9. The CDR3 totals 13 residues. CDR1 and CDR2 from the germline V gene are LGHNT and FRNRAP. DNA for the CDR3: TGTGCTAGTGGCTCAGGGGGGTGGGGAGGCTACACCTTC. As protein: CASGSGGWGGYTF.

The V call is TRBV7-6, the J call TRBJ2-1; D possibly corresponds to TRBD2 (5 bases). The CDR3 runs 14 residues. The germline gives CDR1 SGHVS, CDR2 FNYEAQ. The V end lost 3 bases, the J end lost 6 bases, and 12 bases lay between the germline ends. Here the CDR3 DNA reads TGTGCCAGCAGCTTGATTGGACTGGGCAATGAGCAGTTCTTC. It encodes CASSLIGLGNEQFF.

The rearrangement uses TRBV4-1 and TRBJ2-5; 8 positions match TRBD1. The CDR3 has 13 amino acids. After removal of 5 bases from V and 4 bases from J, the junction contained 3 bases not matched to a gene. Germline lookup yields CDR1 MGHRA and CDR2 YSYEKL. The CDR3 sequence: CASSLTGGETQYF. The CDR3 DNA reads as TGCGCCAGCAGCTTAACAGGGGGAGAGACCCAGTACTTC.

The rearrangement links TRBV7-6 to TRBJ2-7; D possibly corresponds to TRBD1 (6 bases). V was trimmed by 1 base and J by 4 bases, leaving 14 bases between them. The CDR3 is made up of 15 amino acids. Germline assignment: CDR1 SGHVS and CDR2 FNYEAQ. The CDR3 sequence: CASSLGAGAQYEQYF. Written as DNA, the CDR3 is TGTGCCAGCAGCTTAGGGGCAGGGGCACAGTACGAGCAGTACTTC.

The CDR3 bases are TGTGCCAGCAGCTCTAGCGGGAGGGCCTTGAATGAGCAGTTCTTC. Protein sequence: CASSSSGRALNEQFF. The chain recombines TRBV9 with TRBJ2-1; 12 bases align to TRBD2. There are 15 residues in the CDR3. Germline V gene sequence: CDR1 SGDLS, CDR2 YYNGEE. The V gene end was trimmed by 4 bases and the J gene end by 7 bases; junction bases not matched to a gene: 6. The whole variable domain, remainder taken from reference TRBV9 and TRBJ2-1, is DSGVTQTPKHLITATGQRVTLRCSPRSGDLSVYWYQQSLDQGLQFLIQYYNGEERAKGNILERFSAQQFPDLHSELNLSSLELGDSALYFCASSSSGRALNEQFFGPGTRLTVL.